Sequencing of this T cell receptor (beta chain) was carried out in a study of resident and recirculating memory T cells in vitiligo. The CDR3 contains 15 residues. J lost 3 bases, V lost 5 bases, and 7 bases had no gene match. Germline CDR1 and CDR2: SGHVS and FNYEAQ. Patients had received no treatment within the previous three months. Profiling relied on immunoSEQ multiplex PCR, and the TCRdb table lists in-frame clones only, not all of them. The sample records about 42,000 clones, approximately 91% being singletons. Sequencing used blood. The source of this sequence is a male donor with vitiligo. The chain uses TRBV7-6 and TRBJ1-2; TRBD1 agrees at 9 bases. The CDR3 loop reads CASSPDRGSHYGYTF. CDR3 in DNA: TGTGCCAGCAGCCCGGACAGGGGTTCTCACTATGGCTACACCTTC.